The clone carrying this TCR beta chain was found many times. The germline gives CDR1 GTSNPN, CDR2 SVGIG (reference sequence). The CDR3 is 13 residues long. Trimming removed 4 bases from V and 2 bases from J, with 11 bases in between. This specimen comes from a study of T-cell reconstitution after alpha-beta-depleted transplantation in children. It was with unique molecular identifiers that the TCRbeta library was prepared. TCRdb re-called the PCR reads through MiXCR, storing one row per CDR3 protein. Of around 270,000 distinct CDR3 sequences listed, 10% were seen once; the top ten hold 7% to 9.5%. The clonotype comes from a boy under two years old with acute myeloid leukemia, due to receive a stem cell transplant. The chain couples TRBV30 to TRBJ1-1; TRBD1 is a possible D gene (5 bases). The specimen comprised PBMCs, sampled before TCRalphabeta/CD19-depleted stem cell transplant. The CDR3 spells CAWIGGFNTEAFF. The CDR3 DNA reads TGTGCCTGGATCGGGGGATTCAACACTGAAGCTTTCTTT.